This T cell receptor beta chain was recorded in a study of type 1 regulatory T cells. Study-wide background: This in vitro CD4 product, T-allo10, is enriched for Tr1 cells and alloantigen-specific.

A single record per CDR3 protein comes from TCRdb applying MiXCR to the reads. Among some 100,000 distinct CDR3 sequences listed, roughly 30% were seen once. The V end lost 2 bases, the J end lost 7 bases, and 15 bases lay between the germline ends. This CDR3 spans 14 amino acids. Germline CDR1 reads SGDLS; CDR2 reads YYNGEE. The V call is TRBV9, the J call TRBJ2-5; possible D gene TRBD2, 5 bases. The TCR was taken from a human donor in good health. The sequenced sample was CD4+ T cells, either the whole sample or a sorted fraction (not recorded which). Here the CDR3 DNA reads TGTGCCAGCAGCGTGCGGGTTGACGGCGGGACCCAGTACTTC. It codes for CASSVRVDGGTQYF.